This T cell receptor beta chain emerged from a study of T cell responses to AZD1222 COVID-19 vaccine. Regarding the study as a whole: AZD1222 recipients seropositive at baseline numbered only 5 or 6.

The data were produced by immunoSEQ multiplex PCR, yet TCRdb's version contains in-frame clones alone and is incomplete. The sample holds fewer than 200,000 clones, about 89% seen once. This clone was recorded once. What it recognizes is unknown. Germline CDR1 and CDR2: MNHEY and SMNVEV (reference sequence). This CDR3 has 12 residues. Trimming left V 7 bases short and J 10 bases short, with 11 bases between. The chain carries TRBV27 and TRBJ1-6; D ambiguous. The starting material was peripheral blood, obtained on day 0 of AZD1222 vaccination. The sequence derives from an adult in good health. DNA for the CDR3: TGTGCCAGCACCATTCGCGGGTCACCCCTCCACTTT. Translation: CASTIRGSPLHF.